Each of the 21 T cell receptor beta chains below was sequenced from the same sample in a study of CD8+ T cells in alopecia areata. It was cDNA, reverse transcribed from extracted RNA, that served as the sequencing template. Assay: immunoSEQ multiplex PCR; the TCRdb copy retains only in-frame clones and omits some. Of over 200,000 clones detected, about three fifths appear once; the ten largest clones hold 0.45%. The sequencing used CD4+ T cells sorted from blood, collected at week 0. These receptors were obtained from a human donor with alopecia areata.

This clone was found a few times. The CDR3 reads CASSLGGRQGVYEQYF. CDR3 DNA: TGTGCCAGCAGCTTGGGTGGGCGACAGGGGGTCTACGAGCAGTACTTC. V is TRBV5-5 and J is TRBJ2-7; 9 bases align to TRBD1. The CDR3 runs to 16 residues. The V and J ends lost 0 bases and 3 bases, in that order; junction bases with no gene match: 7. Looked up from germline, CDR1 is SGHKS and CDR2 is YYEKEE (reference sequence).

There are a few counts of this clone. J is TRBJ2-1 and V is TRBV5-4; TRBD1 matches at 8 bases. The trim removed 0 bases at V and 3 bases at J, leaving 2 bases unmatched. The CDR3 has 15 residues. The germline V gene has CDR1 SGHNT and CDR2 YYREEE (reference sequence). The CDR3 bases are TGTGCCAGCAGCTTGGAACAGGGGGGCTACAATGAGCAGTTCTTC. It codes for CASSLEQGGYNEQFF.

The J gene is TRBJ1-5, the V gene TRBV4-1, with 7 bases that match TRBD1. Germline V gene data show CDR1 as MGHRA and CDR2 as YSYEKL. This CDR3 spans 17 amino acids. Trimming removed 2 bases from V and 8 bases from J; junction bases left unmatched: 15. CDR3 in amino acids: CASSQNTGTAYVKPQHF. The CDR3 DNA reads TGCGCCAGCAGCCAAAACACCGGGACAGCGTATGTAAAGCCCCAGCATTTT.

The CDR3, as DNA: TGTGCCATCAGTGGAGCTTTGGGAAGTCCAGGTACAGATACGCAGTATTTT. It yields the protein CAISGALGSPGTDTQYF. The rearrangement joins TRBV10-3 to TRBJ2-3; D is unresolved. V was shortened by 4 bases and J by 3 bases, with 20 bases between the two germline ends. CDR1 ENHRY and CDR2 SYGVKD come from the germline V gene. The CDR3 consists of 17 residues.

This chain connects TRBV25-1 to TRBJ1-5, with 7 bases aligning to TRBD1. Germline-derived CDR1 and CDR2 are MGHDK and SYGVNS. The J segment lost 5 bases and the V segment lost 7 bases, leaving 5 bases of the junction unmatched. This CDR3 has 13 amino acids. CDR3 in amino acids: CASTGQGDQPQHF. Written as DNA, the CDR3 is TGTGCCAGCACAGGGCAGGGGGATCAGCCCCAGCATTTT.

The chain recombines TRBV29-1 with TRBJ2-2; 7 bases align to TRBD2. Trimming took 5 bases from V and 1 from J; bases not matched to a gene: 10. Germline CDR1 SQVTM, CDR2 ANQGSEA. The CDR3 has 16 residues. CDR3 residues: CSVTAERGLNTGELFF. CDR3 DNA: TGCAGCGTTACCGCAGAGCGGGGTCTGAACACCGGGGAGCTGTTTTTT.

V is TRBV7-9 and J is TRBJ2-6; 9 bases map to TRBD1. Germline CDR1 SEHNR, CDR2 FQNEAQ (reference sequence). This CDR3 has 17 residues. V was pared by 7 bases and J by 10 bases, with 17 bases of the junction left unmatched. CDR3 loop: CASMKSGTGKGSNVLTF. CDR3 nucleotide sequence: TGTGCCAGCATGAAATCCGGGACAGGGAAGGGGAGTAACGTCCTGACTTTC.

This clone was seen more than once but under ten times. The V gene is TRBV7-9, the J gene TRBJ1-1; D is uncertain. The CDR3 extends over 15 amino acids. Per the germline V gene, CDR1 is SEHNR and CDR2 is FQNEAQ (reference sequence). V was clipped by 1 base and J by 2 bases, with 11 bases between them. This chain's CDR3 is CASSLGLDGNTEAFF. DNA of the CDR3: TGTGCCAGCAGCTTAGGTTTGGACGGAAACACTGAAGCTTTCTTT.

This clone was recorded a few times. The chain employs TRBV19 and TRBJ1-1, with D perhaps TRBD1 (6 bases). Germline assignment: CDR1 LNHDA and CDR2 SQIVND (reference sequence). The CDR3 spans 13 residues. V dropped 7 bases and J dropped 0 bases, with 9 bases sitting between them. CDR3 sequence reads: CASTGAMNTEAFF. CDR3 nucleotide sequence: TGTGCCAGTACAGGGGCCATGAACACTGAAGCTTTCTTT. The full variable domain, its missing parts supplied by reference TRBV19 and TRBJ1-1, is DGGITQSPKYLFRKEGQNVTLSCEQNLNHDAMYWYRQDPGQGLRLIYYSQIVNDFQKGDIAEGYSVSREKKESFPLTVTSAQKNPTAFYLCASTGAMNTEAFFGQGTRLTVV.

This clone was detected only a few times. The CDR3 reads CASSQAVDEQFF. The CDR3 nucleotides are TGCGCCAGCAGCCAAGCCGTGGATGAGCAGTTCTTC. This chain uses TRBV4-1 with TRBJ2-1; D remains unclear. The CDR3 extends over 12 amino acids. Trimming shortened V by 1 base and J by 8 bases, and 6 bases separated the two germline ends. Germline loops: CDR1 MGHRA, CDR2 YSYEKL.

This sequence joins TRBV4-1 and TRBJ1-1, with TRBD1 matching 8 bases. Trimming took 4 bases from V and 1 from J; bases not matched to a gene: 2. The CDR3 is 14 amino acids. Per germline, CDR1 MGHRA and CDR2 YSYEKL. The CDR3 nucleotides read TGCGCCAGCAGCCCCCAGGGGGCGAACACTGAAGCTTTCTTT. This translates into CASSPQGANTEAFF.

V usage is TRBV4-1 and J usage is TRBJ1-2; TRBD1 might be the D (6 bases). The V end lost 4 bases, the J end lost 6 bases, and 15 bases lay between the germline ends. This CDR3 region has 14 residues. Per the germline V gene, CDR1 is MGHRA and CDR2 is YSYEKL. The CDR3 DNA reads as TGCGCCAGCAGCCTCGTTGGGGGGCGGGATGGCTACACCTTC. Residues: CASSLVGGRDGYTF.

This chain uses TRBV4-1 with TRBJ2-7, with D possibly matching TRBD1 (5 bases). This CDR3 is built from 14 residues. Germline CDR1 MGHRA, CDR2 YSYEKL. V shed 3 bases and J shed 5 bases, with 14 bases lying between them. In nucleotides, the CDR3 is TGCGCCAGCAGCCAGCTTAGCCAGGGAAACGAGCAGTACTTC. Residues: CASSQLSQGNEQYF.

Regarding this clone: A read error may account for a junction end that differs from germline. This rearrangement joins TRBV11-2 to TRBJ2-2, with 8 bases fitting TRBD1. This CDR3 contains 16 residues. The germline CDR1 and CDR2 sequences are SGHAT and FQNNGV. The CDR3 sequence: CASSSYRTGNAGELFF. The CDR3 coding sequence is TGTGCCAGCAGTTCTTACCGGACAGGGAACGCCGGGGAGCTGTTTTTT.

This clone is medium-sized (0.01 to 0.1%) within its sample. The rearrangement uses TRBV10-3 and TRBJ2-1, with a weak D call TRBD2 (5 bases). V lost 3 bases and J lost 8, with 11 bases in between. Germline loops: CDR1 ENHRY, CDR2 SYGVKD. This CDR3 has 13 amino acids. The CDR3 region is CAISEGSADEQFF. DNA of the CDR3: TGTGCCATCAGTGAAGGGAGCGCCGATGAGCAGTTCTTC.

This chain connects TRBV2 to TRBJ2-3; no clear D gene. The CDR3 is 13 amino acids. The germline V gene has CDR1 SNHLY and CDR2 FYNNEI. V lost 8 bases to trimming and J lost 2 bases, with 11 bases between them. In DNA form, the CDR3 reads TGTGCCAGCTCGGTGACCCTCACAGATACGCAGTATTTT. Amino acids: CASSVTLTDTQYF.

This clone was counted a few times. The chain carries TRBV9 and TRBJ1-6; no definite D call. The V gene lost 0 bases and the J gene lost 7 bases, with 8 bases spanning the gap. The CDR3 spans 14 residues. Looked up from germline, CDR1 is SGDLS and CDR2 is YYNGEE. The CDR3 protein is CASSVDVLNSPLHF. The CDR3 DNA follows: TGTGCCAGCAGCGTAGACGTCTTGAATTCACCCCTCCACTTT.

The chain uses TRBV29-1 and TRBJ2-3, with 12 bases fitting TRBD2. Trimming removed 1 base from V and 4 bases from J; junction bases left unmatched: 0. The CDR3 runs 14 residues. Germline V gene data show CDR1 as SQVTM and CDR2 as ANQGSEA. The CDR3 region is CSVEGLAGADTQYF. The CDR3 DNA reads TGCAGCGTTGAAGGACTAGCGGGAGCAGATACGCAGTATTTT.

The rearrangement links TRBV7-2 to TRBJ2-6; TRBD1 agrees at 8 bases. Germline V CDR1 and CDR2: SGHTA, FQGNSA. This CDR3 is 16 amino acids long. V lost 5 bases to trimming and J lost 4 bases; unmatched junction nucleotides: 7. CDR3 in amino acids: CASSIRQGTGANVLTF. For the CDR3, the DNA is TGTGCCAGCAGCATCCGACAGGGGACCGGGGCCAACGTCCTGACTTTC.

This chain links TRBV14 with TRBJ1-1, with unresolved D. CDR1 and CDR2 (germline): SGHDN, FVKESK. The CDR3 runs to 13 residues. Trimming removed 2 bases from V and 0 bases from J, with 4 bases in between. The CDR3 sequence is CASSQSLNTEAFF. The CDR3 bases are TGTGCCAGCAGCCAATCTCTGAACACTGAAGCTTTCTTT.

This clone was picked up a small number of times. The sample carries other DNA sequences with the same CDR3. V gene TRBV6-5 combines with J gene TRBJ1-1; 9 bases match TRBD1. The CDR3 runs to 14 residues. Germline V gives CDR1 MNHEY, CDR2 SVGAGI. With V trimmed by 5 bases and J by 1 base, 2 bases remained unmatched. This CDR3 is CASSTDRGNTEAFF. In nucleotides, the CDR3 is TGTGCCAGCAGTACGGACAGGGGGAACACTGAAGCTTTCTTT.